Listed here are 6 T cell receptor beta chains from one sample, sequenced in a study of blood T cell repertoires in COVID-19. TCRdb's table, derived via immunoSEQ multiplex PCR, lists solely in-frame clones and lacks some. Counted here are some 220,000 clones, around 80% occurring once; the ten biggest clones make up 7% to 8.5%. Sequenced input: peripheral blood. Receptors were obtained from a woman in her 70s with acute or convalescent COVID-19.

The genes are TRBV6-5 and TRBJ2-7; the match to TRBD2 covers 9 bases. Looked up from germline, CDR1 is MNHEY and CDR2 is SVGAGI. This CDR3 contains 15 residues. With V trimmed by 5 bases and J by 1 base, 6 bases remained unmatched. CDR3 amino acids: CASSRSGGASYEQYV. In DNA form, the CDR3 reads TGTGCCAGCAGTCGTAGCGGGGGCGCTTCCTACGAGCAGTACGTC.

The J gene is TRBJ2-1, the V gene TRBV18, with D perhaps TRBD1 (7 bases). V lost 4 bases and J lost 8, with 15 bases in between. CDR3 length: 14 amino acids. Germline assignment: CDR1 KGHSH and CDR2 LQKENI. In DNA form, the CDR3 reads TGTGCCAGCTCACGCGGGACAGCGGCAGATGAGCAGTTCTTC. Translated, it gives CASSRGTAADEQFF.

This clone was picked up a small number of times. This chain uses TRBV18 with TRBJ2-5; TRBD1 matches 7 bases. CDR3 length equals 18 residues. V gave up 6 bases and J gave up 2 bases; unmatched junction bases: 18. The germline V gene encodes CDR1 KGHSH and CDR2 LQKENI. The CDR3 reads CASSSLPRGGAGQETQYF. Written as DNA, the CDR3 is TGTGCCAGCTCCTCACTTCCCAGAGGGGGCGCAGGGCAAGAGACCCAGTACTTC. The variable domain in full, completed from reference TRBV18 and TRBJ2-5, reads NAGVMQNPRHLVRRRGQEARLRCSPMKGHSHVYWYRQLPEEGLKFMVYLQKENIIDESGMPKERFSAEFPKEGPSILRIQQVVRGDSAAYFCASSSLPRGGAGQETQYFGPGTRLLVL.

The CDR3 DNA sequence: TGTGCCAGCAGTTTTGATAGCAATGAGCAGTTCTTC. The encoded protein is CASSFDSNEQFF. The chain links TRBV12-3 or TRBV12-4 to TRBJ2-1; no definite D call. The CDR3 covers 12 residues. V was pared by 3 bases and J by 6 bases, with 6 bases between.

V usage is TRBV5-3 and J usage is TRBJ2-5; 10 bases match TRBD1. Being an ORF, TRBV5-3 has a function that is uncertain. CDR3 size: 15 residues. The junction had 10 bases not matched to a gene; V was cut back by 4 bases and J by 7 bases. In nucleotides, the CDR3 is TGTGCCAGAAGCCGGGACAGGGGAGGAATCGGGACCCAGTACTTC. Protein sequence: CARSRDRGGIGTQYF.

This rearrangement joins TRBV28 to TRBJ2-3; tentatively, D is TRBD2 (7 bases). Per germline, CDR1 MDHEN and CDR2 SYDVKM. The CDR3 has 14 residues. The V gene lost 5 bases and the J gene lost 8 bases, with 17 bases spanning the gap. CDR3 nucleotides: TGTGCCAGCAGTCCGAGGGGGAGGGCAGGTACGCAGTATTTT. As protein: CASSPRGRAGTQYF.